This T cell receptor (beta chain) was captured in a study of T-cell reconstitution after alpha-beta-depleted transplantation in children. Whole-study results and caveats: From surviving recipient T cells and thymic progenitors came the high day-60 TCRbeta diversity observed in some patients. The origin of alpha-beta T cells about two months after transplant was reportedly several hundred expanded graft clones. At one year after transplant, newly produced T cells mostly accounted for T-cell counts and diversity.

A TCRbeta library incorporating unique molecular identifiers was prepared. TCRdb itself ran the PCR reads through MiXCR, one entry per CDR3 protein. The sample holds about 250,000 distinct CDR3 sequences, roughly a quarter seen once. About this clonotype: Its antigen is undetermined.

This clonotype originated in a female patient aged 2-9 years who had a stem cell transplant for congenital amegakaryocytic thrombocytopenia, so the T cells may come from the graft donor. The source material was PBMCs, mostly from graft donor cells, sampled 360 days after TCRalphabeta/CD19-depleted stem cell transplant.

DNA for the CDR3: TGTGCCAGCAGCGGACCCGCAGACAGGATATTTACAGATACGCAGTATTTT. It translates to CASSGPADRIFTDTQYF. The chain combines TRBV7-6 with TRBJ2-3; D might be TRBD1 (6 bases). This CDR3 has 17 residues. Germline V gene lookup returns CDR1 SGHVS and CDR2 FNYEAQ. V shed 5 bases and J shed 3 bases, with 21 bases lying between them.